These 27 T cell receptor beta chains originate from one sample sequenced in a study of PD-L1 blockade in urothelial cancer. Stated time point: pretreatment peripheral blood. The method was immunoSEQ multiplex PCR; TCRdb's version includes in-frame clones alone and lacks a portion of them. The sample lists tens of thousands of clones, around 89% occurring once. This specimen was PBMCs, taken around atezolizumab (anti-PD-L1) treatment. All receptors derive from a man aged 60 to 75 with urothelial cancer.

The chain is built from TRBV5-1 and TRBJ1-2; 8 bases match TRBD1. The CDR3 runs 15 residues. The V gene's germline CDR1 is SGHRS and CDR2 YFSETQ. V lost 1 base to trimming and J lost 8 bases; unmatched junction nucleotides: 10. The CDR3 DNA sequence: TGCGCCAGCAGCTTGAGGGCAGGGGGCGCGTCGGGCTACACCTTC. Its translation is CASSLRAGGASGYTF.

This chain links TRBV5-4 with TRBJ2-1; 7 bases fit TRBD2. From germline, CDR1 is SGHNT and CDR2 YYREEE (reference sequence). This CDR3 has 15 residues. V trimming: 2 bases; J trimming: 8 bases; junction bases outside the gene matches: 10. The CDR3 sequence is CASSFGLAVSDEQFF. The CDR3 DNA sequence: TGTGCCAGCAGCTTCGGGCTAGCGGTGAGTGATGAGCAGTTCTTC.

The chain couples TRBV28 to TRBJ1-1; no clear D gene. The germline V gene encodes CDR1 MDHEN and CDR2 SYDVKM. Trimming left V 6 bases short and J 1 base short, with 12 bases between. The CDR3 consists of 14 residues. CDR3 sequence reads: CASRTSPENTEAFF. As DNA, the CDR3 is TGTGCCAGCAGAACTAGCCCAGAGAACACTGAAGCTTTCTTT.

The rearrangement joins TRBV27 to TRBJ2-3; 9 positions agree with TRBD1. The CDR3 totals 16 residues. The germline V gene has CDR1 MNHEY and CDR2 SMNVEV (reference sequence). With 4 bases clipped from V and 2 bases from J, the junction kept 7 bases outside the gene matches. CDR3 protein: CASSSYRGPVTDTQYF. CDR3 sequence (DNA): TGTGCCAGCAGTTCGTACAGGGGGCCCGTCACAGATACGCAGTATTTT.

The rearrangement joins TRBV7-3 to TRBJ2-1; 7 positions match TRBD1. V shed 0 bases, J shed 3 bases, and the junction held 8 bases outside the gene matches. Germline V lookup: CDR1 SGHTA, CDR2 FQGTGA. The CDR3 length is 17 residues. CDR3 loop: CASSLTVGTASYNEQFF. The CDR3 DNA is TGTGCCAGCAGCTTAACGGTGGGGACAGCGAGCTACAATGAGCAGTTCTTC.

This rearrangement joins TRBV7-9 to TRBJ2-2; 7 bases line up with TRBD2. CDR1 SEHNR and CDR2 FQNEAQ come from the germline V gene (reference sequence). V lost 5 bases to trimming and J lost 5 bases; unmatched junction nucleotides: 11. The CDR3 runs 16 residues. CDR3 nucleotides: TGTGCCAGCAGCCGGGCGTTGCAGCGGGGAACCGGGGAGCTGTTTTTT. Amino acids: CASSRALQRGTGELFF.

The CDR3 sequence: CAWSEGQGGGRRGEQFF. In DNA, the CDR3 is TGTGCCTGGAGTGAGGGGCAGGGAGGGGGGAGGAGGGGTGAGCAGTTCTTC. The chain combines TRBV30 with TRBJ2-1; tentative D call: TRBD2 (7 bases). Germline V CDR1 and CDR2: GTSNPN, SVGIG (reference sequence). The CDR3 has 17 amino acids. Trimming left V 1 base short and J 9 bases short, with 25 bases between.

This sequence joins TRBV4-3 and TRBJ1-4; 9 nucleotides line up with TRBD1. Germline V gives CDR1 LGHNA, CDR2 YSLEER. V was clipped by 4 bases and J by 5 bases; unmatched bases: 5. This CDR3 region has 15 residues. The CDR3 DNA follows: TGCGCCAGCAGCCGAACCGGGACAGGGAATGAAAAACTGTTTTTT. Amino acid sequence: CASSRTGTGNEKLFF.

The rearrangement uses TRBV18 and TRBJ1-3, with D unclear. The CDR3 has 15 amino acids. Deletions cut 0 bases from V and 4 bases from J, with 10 bases between. Germline V lookup: CDR1 KGHSH, CDR2 LQKENI. CDR3 residues: CASSPPSEPGNTIYF. CDR3 nucleotides: TGTGCCAGCTCACCACCTTCGGAGCCCGGAAACACCATATATTTT.

This sequence joins TRBV28 and TRBJ1-1; 7 bases map to TRBD1. This CDR3 comprises 15 residues. Per germline, CDR1 MDHEN and CDR2 SYDVKM. Trimming cost V 5 bases and J 3 bases; bases outside gene matches: 9. This CDR3 is CASSPPDRVYTEAFF. CDR3 nucleotide sequence: TGTGCCAGCAGTCCACCCGACAGGGTGTACACTGAAGCTTTCTTT.

This clone was picked up one time. This chain connects TRBV28 to TRBJ1-1; TRBD1 matches 8 bases. The junction had 3 bases not matched to a gene; V was cut back by 5 bases and J by 1 base. The CDR3 covers 14 residues. Germline V lookup: CDR1 MDHEN, CDR2 SYDVKM. CDR3 region: CASSTDRGNTEAFF. CDR3 coding DNA: TGTGCCAGCAGTACTGACAGGGGGAACACTGAAGCTTTCTTT.

This clone was counted a few times. The rearrangement links TRBV4-2 to TRBJ2-3; a possible D gene is TRBD2 (6 bases). In germline, CDR1 is LGHNA, CDR2 YNFKEQ. V was cut by 2 bases and J by 0 bases, with 12 bases left in between. CDR3 length equals 16 residues. The CDR3 region is CASSQPSGLSTDTQYF. The CDR3 region has the DNA TGTGCCAGCAGCCAACCAAGCGGGCTAAGCACAGATACGCAGTATTTT.

The chain is built from TRBV7-8 and TRBJ2-5; the D gene is possibly TRBD1 (5 bases). There are 14 residues in the CDR3. The ends were cut back, 1 base at V and 7 bases at J, with 13 bases in the middle. Germline CDR1 and CDR2: SGHVS and FQNEAQ. The CDR3 sequence: CASSLVGEGATQYF. The CDR3 nucleotides read TGTGCCAGCAGCTTAGTAGGGGAAGGGGCGACCCAGTACTTC.

The V gene is TRBV28, the J gene TRBJ2-7; D gene uncertain. The CDR3 loop spans 12 amino acids. V lost 6 bases to trimming and J lost 6 bases, with 12 bases between them. Germline values: CDR1 MDHEN, CDR2 SYDVKM. The CDR3 spells CASSRAVGEQYF. The CDR3 bases are TGTGCCAGCAGCCGTGCGGTTGGCGAGCAGTACTTC.

This chain connects TRBV7-2 to TRBJ2-1; 8 nucleotides align to TRBD2. The germline V gene encodes CDR1 SGHTA and CDR2 FQGNSA. After removal of 2 bases from V and 7 bases from J, the junction contained 10 bases not matched to a gene. The CDR3 totals 16 residues. CDR3 residues: CASSLRPSGFLNEQFF. The CDR3 DNA is TGTGCCAGCAGCTTAAGGCCTAGCGGGTTTCTGAATGAGCAGTTCTTC.

The chain joins TRBV14 to TRBJ1-1; D is unresolved. Germline CDR1 is SGHDN and CDR2 is FVKESK. The length of the CDR3 is 13 residues. Between the trimmed V and J ends, which lost 3 bases and 0 bases, there was a span of 5 bases. In nucleotides, the CDR3 is TGTGCCAGCAGCCAGGGCATGAACACTGAAGCTTTCTTT. Protein: CASSQGMNTEAFF. Full variable domain (missing parts from reference TRBV14 and TRBJ1-1): EAGVTQFPSHSVIEKGQTVTLRCDPISGHDNLYWYRRVMGKEIKFLLHFVKESKQDESGMPNNRFLAERTGGTYSTLKVQPAELEDSGVYFCASSQGMNTEAFFGQGTRLTVV.

This chain joins TRBV19 and TRBJ2-5, with 8 positions matching TRBD2. This CDR3 has 16 residues. The V segment lost 5 bases and the J segment 5 bases; nucleotides outside the gene matches: 13. CDR1 is LNHDA, CDR2 SQIVND, per germline (reference sequence). CDR3 region: CASSFSGTALEETQYF. In DNA, the CDR3 is TGTGCCAGTAGTTTTAGCGGGACCGCACTTGAGGAGACCCAGTACTTC.

In the case of this clone: The sample contains more than one DNA sequence encoding this CDR3. This rearrangement joins TRBV5-1 to TRBJ2-3; 7 bases fit TRBD2. Trimming removed 0 bases from V and 0 bases from J; junction bases left unmatched: 4. The CDR3 is made up of 16 amino acids. Germline V CDR1 and CDR2: SGHRS, YFSETQ. The CDR3 DNA reads as TGCGCCAGCAGCTTGGGGCTAGCGGAAAGCACAGATACGCAGTATTTT. This gives the protein CASSLGLAESTDTQYF.

The chain combines TRBV7-2 with TRBJ2-1, with 7 bases matching TRBD2. Germline values: CDR1 SGHTA, CDR2 FQGNSA. CDR3 length: 16 amino acids. Trimming took 10 bases from V and 8 from J; bases not matched to a gene: 20. The CDR3 sequence is CATGGTGGTLFYEQFF. The CDR3 DNA reads as TGTGCCACTGGAGGGACGGGGGGTACTCTATTCTATGAGCAGTTCTTC.

The chain uses TRBV2 and TRBJ2-2, with D possibly TRBD1 on 5 matching bases. The CDR3 is 14 residues long. The germline gives CDR1 SNHLY, CDR2 FYNNEI. Trimming removed 3 bases from V and 5 bases from J, with 10 bases in between. This chain's CDR3 is CASSEGSGTGELFF. For the CDR3, the DNA is TGTGCCAGCAGTGAGGGCTCAGGGACCGGGGAGCTGTTTTTT.

The V and J genes are TRBV2 and TRBJ1-1; 7 bases agree with TRBD1. Germline CDR1 SNHLY, CDR2 FYNNEI. This CDR3 spans 14 amino acids. The junction had 9 bases not matched to a gene; V was cut back by 3 bases and J by 8 bases. The chain's CDR3 is CASSEITGVGEAFF. CDR3 in DNA: TGTGCCAGCAGTGAGATCACAGGGGTTGGGGAAGCTTTCTTT.

The chain carries TRBV7-9 and TRBJ2-7; 10 positions agree with TRBD1. Per germline, CDR1 SEHNR and CDR2 FQNEAQ (reference sequence). The CDR3 length is 14 residues. V was clipped by 4 bases and J by 2 bases; unmatched bases: 2. For the CDR3, the DNA is TGTGCCAGCAGCTGGACAGGGGGTACCTACGAGCAGTACTTC. Protein product: CASSWTGGTYEQYF.

This chain uses TRBV6-1 with TRBJ2-7, with a tentative D call TRBD1 (5 bases). CDR1 and CDR2 from the germline V gene are MNHNS and SASEGT. The CDR3 consists of 14 residues. The V and J ends lost 7 bases and 3 bases respectively, with 16 bases between them. The CDR3 protein is CASTRDRQYYEQYF. As DNA, the CDR3 is TGTGCCAGCACCAGAGACAGACAATACTACGAGCAGTACTTC.

V is TRBV5-6 and J is TRBJ1-1; the match to TRBD1 covers 8 bases. Germline CDR1 SGHDT, CDR2 YYEEEE. The CDR3 extends over 13 amino acids. J lost 3 bases, V lost 4 bases, and 2 bases had no gene match. The CDR3 here is CASSPDRDTEAFF. CDR3 nucleotides: TGTGCCAGCAGCCCGGACAGGGACACTGAAGCTTTCTTT.

V is TRBV7-9 and J is TRBJ1-1; D remains unclear. This CDR3 spans 14 amino acids. V lost 4 bases and J 5 bases, leaving 14 bases between the germline ends. Germline CDR1 is SEHNR and CDR2 is FQNEAQ (reference sequence). Here the CDR3 DNA reads TGTGCCAGCAGCTCGGCCCCGAGGAGTACTGAAGCTTTCTTT. Its protein product is CASSSAPRSTEAFF.

The chain links TRBV7-8 to TRBJ2-2; 7 bases agree with TRBD2. V lost 3 bases to trimming and J lost 1 base; unmatched junction nucleotides: 11. The CDR3 sequence is 18 residues long. The V gene's germline CDR1 is SGHVS and CDR2 FQNEAQ. The CDR3 coding sequence is TGTGCCAGCAGCTTCCGGGACCACGGCGGGGGGAACACCGGGGAGCTGTTTTTT. Translated, it gives CASSFRDHGGGNTGELFF.

The chain combines TRBV6-1 with TRBJ2-2; D is unclear. This CDR3 has 11 amino acids. Germline V gene lookup returns CDR1 MNHNS and CDR2 SASEGT. The V end lost 7 bases, the J end lost 4 bases, and 4 bases lay between the germline ends. The CDR3 nucleotides are TGTGCCAGCACAGTCACCGGGGAGCTGTTTTTT. It translates to CASTVTGELFF.